This record looks at one T cell receptor beta chain sequence and its context. The V segment lost 7 bases and the J segment 2 bases; nucleotides outside the gene matches: 6. Per the germline V gene, CDR1 is SNHLY and CDR2 is FYNNEI. The CDR3 sequence is 14 residues long. The data were taken from a study of control samples from healthy donors and cancer patients. Clones were sequenced by immunoSEQ multiplex PCR, and TCRdb holds only the in-frame ones, with some missing. This table has 45,000 or so clones, 87% appearing once. The TCR sequence derives from a woman aged 55-69 years with lung cancer. Sequencing was performed on PBMCs. The rearrangement joins TRBV2 to TRBJ2-7; 9 bases align to TRBD1. CDR3: CASTTGTGTYEQYF. CDR3 bases: TGTGCCAGCACAACCGGGACAGGGACCTACGAGCAGTACTTC.